A selection of T cell receptor beta chains follows, all from one sample in a study of T cell responses to AZD1222 COVID-19 vaccine. Profiled with immunoSEQ multiplex PCR; TCRdb holds only in-frame clones, not every one. The sample contains roughly 86,000 clones, about 85% of which appear only once. The input for sequencing was peripheral blood, taken 28 days after the second AZD1222 dose. The receptors derive from an adult who received the AZD1222 COVID-19 vaccine. The CDR3 runs from the conserved cysteine through the conserved F or W.

v_call: TRBV28
cdr3_aa: CASSQNQPQHF

v_call: TRBV9
cdr3_aa: CASSVRQGIGELFF

v_call: TRBV5-1
cdr3_aa: CASSLRAESNQPQHF

v_call: TRBV7-3
cdr3_aa: CASSLRGAGDYNEQFF

v_call: TRBV3-1/TRBV3-2
cdr3_aa: CASSQEGIPGGYEQYF

v_call: TRBV3-1/TRBV3-2
cdr3_aa: CASRPGYLAGYTF

v_call: TRBV7-9
cdr3_aa: CASSLAGTARNTEAFF

v_call: TRBV30
cdr3_aa: CAWSFGRGNYGYTF

v_call: TRBV2
cdr3_aa: CASSETAYNSPLHF

v_call: TRBV6-2/TRBV6-3
cdr3_aa: CASSYSVWQGPEAFF

v_call: TRBV5-6
cdr3_aa: CASSGGTLHTEAFF

v_call: TRBV27
cdr3_aa: CASSLRGQPQHF

v_call: TRBV18
cdr3_aa: CASSQTGSLMEQYF

v_call: TRBV5-6
cdr3_aa: CASSPGTLDEQYF

v_call: TRBV19
cdr3_aa: CASQTGQNQPQHF

v_call: TRBV29-1
cdr3_aa: CSVVLLAGVSYEQYF

v_call: TRBV9
cdr3_aa: CASSVATSTEAFF

v_call: TRBV5-6
cdr3_aa: CASSRRGGDEQYF

v_call: TRBV2
cdr3_aa: CASTYAGGFGANVLTF

v_call: TRBV30
cdr3_aa: CAWSDSSYEQYF

v_call: TRBV10-1
cdr3_aa: CASSEGQGHNEQFF

v_call: TRBV30
cdr3_aa: CAWSSTWDTEAFF

v_call: TRBV10-2
cdr3_aa: CASSESLRWNTEAFF

v_call: TRBV5-1
cdr3_aa: CASSSTLAGTYEQYF

v_call: TRBV18
cdr3_aa: CASSPQQGHTDTQYF

v_call: TRBV19
cdr3_aa: CASRRQGQGFQETQYF

v_call: TRBV9
cdr3_aa: CASSERLAGVSEQYF